This T cell receptor (beta chain) was identified in a study of T cells in Graves' hyperthyroidism and ophthalmopathy (dated by TCRdb to about 2019). Broadly, across the study: Peripheral blood samples were taken at initial diagnosis, before any treatment was given. To identify distinguishing TCR V-J signatures, a discovery cohort of 100 patients was used, comprising 43 with Graves' ophthalmopathy and roughly 60 with stable Graves' hyperthyroidism. Prospective prediction of ophthalmopathy was tested in an independent validation cohort consisting of 18 hyperthyroidism patients and some 15 patients who later progressed to ophthalmopathy. The 100 or so discovery patients were divided at random into training and test sets in a 7:3 ratio. In over five Graves' hyperthyroidism patients, the study also compared T-cell repertoires from thyroid tissue with T-cell repertoires from blood. After blood sampling, hyperthyroidism patients were treated with methimazole at a starting dose of 30 mg daily, and ophthalmopathy patients were treated with high-dose intravenous methylprednisolone. According to the paper, TCR Vbeta CDR3 sequencing was carried out on approximately 140 peripheral blood samples, which came from 40 to 45 ophthalmopathy, 75 or so hyperthyroidism and approximately 17 progressor patients.

V and J lose 1 base and 5 bases, and a span of 11 bases separates them. Sequences LGHDT (CDR1) and YNNKEL (CDR2) are obtained from the germline V gene (reference sequence). Inclusive of the bounding cysteine and phenylalanine, the CDR3 is 14 residues long. Only the CDR3 part of the read is kept: 42 bases, read in frame from the first base. In the ophthalmopathy patients, disease was moderately to severely active, with a Clinical Activity Score of 3 or more, a NOSPECS grade of 4 or more, and a duration of less than 3 months. The study excluded patients with uncontrolled infections, other autoimmune diseases, pregnancy or lactation. Diagnoses relied on clinical symptoms, serum thyroxine and TRAb, thyroid ultrasound and orbital computed tomography. PBMCs were isolated from about 9 ml of fresh peripheral blood by Ficoll-Paque density gradient centrifugation. Trizol reagent was used to extract total RNA, and RNA quality was then checked on an Agilent 2100 Bioanalyzer.

The sample holds many counts of this clonotype. Its antigen remains unidentified. Base qualities are not recorded, but no much larger clone differs from it by a single base. The TCR beta CDR3 regions were amplified from the RNA transcripts. A first-round RT-PCR of the TCR CDR3 used the HTBI primer set with the Qiagen OneStep RT-PCR kit. Libraries were constructed in a second round of multiplex PCR, after which size selection and purification were carried out. The libraries were sequenced on an Illumina HiSeq2000 using paired-end 100 bp reads. The study's processing was this. SOAPnuke was used to process the raw data, throwing out any read that contained adapters or uncalled bases, had a mean Phred below 15, or lacked an exact constant-primer or identifier match. High-quality paired reads were merged using COPE v1.2.5, and each unique nucleotide sequence was defined as a clonotype. MiTCR v1.1 was used to align clonotypes to the IMGT TRBV, TRBD and TRBJ reference segments. The analysis included only V-J combinations with a frequency above 0.0001, which together covered 99% to 99.2% of the repertoires. A TCS score was defined as the ratio between F50 (clonal expansion) and ExV (chaos), using BLOSUM62-based TCRdist between CDR3 peptides within each V-J. Welch's t-statistics and random forest reduced around 520 V-J features to 10 to 15, which were used in a naive Bayes classifier (R e1071). Through fastp at Q25 and MiXCR, TCRdb rebuilt clones from the public reads, retaining in-frame beta chains. Records with the same CDR3 protein are collapsed into one entry carrying the most frequent genes and DNA. The V and J calls reflect TCRdb's pipeline rather than the authors' work. This sample gives around 360,000 distinct CDR3 sequences in total; roughly 15% of them show up just once. In total, the top ten clones hold under 25% of the sample.

Results and caveats for the whole study, not just this receptor: Sample size was not statistically predetermined, and blinding of investigators to group allocation was not performed. Most expanded thyroid clonotypes (frequency above 0.001) were also found in blood, which suggests that blood repertoires may mirror thyroid immune responses. In validation, the model predicted progression to ophthalmopathy a median of 6.5 months before onset, with approximately 71% sensitivity and roughly 79% specificity. A model built on a 13 V-J signature distinguished ophthalmopathy from stable hyperthyroidism, reaching around 88% sensitivity and around 82% specificity in cross-validation and 80%/75% in testing.

The receptor was isolated from a woman aged 60 to 75 with Graves' ophthalmopathy. Sequenced material: blood. The chain is made from TRBV3-1 and TRBJ2-5, with the D gene uncertain. CDR3 loop: CASSQGSVSETQYF. The base sequence is TGTGCCAGCAGCCAAGGGAGCGTGAGTGAGACCCAGTACTTC.